The T cell receptor beta chain described here comes from a study of blood T cell repertoires in COVID-19. The overall study: COVID-19 samples, acute and convalescent, were from the United States, Italy and Spain. PBMCs, B-cell-depleted T cells, or T cells were the source of the cDNA or gDNA that made up the material.

TCRdb's table, derived via immunoSEQ multiplex PCR, lists solely in-frame clones and lacks some. Of 220,000 or so clones listed, 85% to 90% are singletons. This clone occurred once. Sequenced material: PBMCs or T cells enriched from blood (not recorded which). This TCR came from a woman aged 18-35 years in a cohort exposed to, infected with or recovered from COVID-19 (not recorded which).

This CDR3 is CASSLEGQSMNTEAFF. CDR3 sequence (DNA): TGTGCCAGCAGCTTAGAGGGACAGAGCATGAACACTGAAGCTTTCTTT. The chain couples TRBV7-6 to TRBJ1-1; TRBD1 aligns across 7 bases. V shed 1 base and J 0 bases; nucleotides not matched to a gene: 5. The germline CDR1 and CDR2 sequences are SGHVS and FNYEAQ. This CDR3 has 16 amino acids.